This TCR beta chain was identified in a study of blood T cells in healthy people across ages. A second 7 to 11 cycle PCR used barcoded and J-beta primers. TCRdb used MiXCR to reprocess the 5' RACE reads, holding one entry per CDR3 protein. The repertoire holds more than 900,000 distinct CDR3 sequences, with just under 30% as singletons. Regarding the study as a whole: Shifts in expanded clonotypes may have been confounded by donor CMV status, which was unknown. One million T cells yielded diversity estimates that were considered underestimates.

There are 13 residues in the CDR3. Trimming removed 7 bases at V and 0 bases at J, with 10 bases between. CDR1 DFQATT and CDR2 SNEGSKA come from the germline V gene (reference sequence). Concerning this clonotype: The antigen is undetermined.

These records were also assigned to another study, of T cells of mothers and their children.

This receptor was identified in a woman aged 40 to 50 in good health. This chain joins TRBV20-1 and TRBJ1-5; D is perhaps TRBD1 (5 bases). The sequenced sample was blood. The CDR3 coding sequence is TGCAGTGTTCGGGGCTTTAGCAATCAGCCCCAGCATTTT. Amino acids: CSVRGFSNQPQHF.